The 5 T cell receptor beta chains below all came from one sample that was sequenced in a study of a mutant IDH1 vaccine in newly diagnosed glioma. Time point reported: baseline, week 1 (first vaccination visit). Treatment of the sample: pre-vaccination baseline after standard-of-care therapy. Sequenced by immunoSEQ multiplex PCR; TCRdb stores in-frame clones only, minus some. The table records tens of thousands of clones, 83% of them present only once. The sequenced sample was PBMCs, obtained from a glioma patient treated with radiotherapy, temozolomide or both. The receptors shown here come from a woman aged 50 to 60 with glioma.

The chain uses TRBV15 and TRBJ2-7; a weak D match, TRBD1 (6 bases). CDR3 length: 15 amino acids. Looked up from germline, CDR1 is LNHNV and CDR2 is YYDKDF (reference sequence). The V end lost 2 bases, the J end lost 4 bases, and 15 bases lay between the germline ends. The CDR3, as DNA: TGTGCCACCAGCAGAACCCGACAGGACGCTTACGAGCAGTACTTC. It encodes CATSRTRQDAYEQYF.

Here the CDR3 reads CASRYTGRAEAFF. The CDR3 DNA follows: TGTGCCAGCAGATATACAGGGCGGGCTGAAGCTTTCTTT. V and J are TRBV28 and TRBJ1-1; a possible D gene is TRBD1 (6 bases). Germline loops: CDR1 MDHEN, CDR2 SYDVKM. The CDR3 sequence is 13 residues long. V lost 6 bases and J 6 bases, leaving 14 bases between the germline ends.

J is TRBJ1-2 and V is TRBV7-2, with D possibly TRBD1 on 5 matching bases. The length of the CDR3 is 15 residues. Germline V lookup: CDR1 SGHTA, CDR2 FQGNSA. V lost 0 bases, J lost 3 bases, and 11 bases lay in between. The CDR3 region has the DNA TGTGCCAGCAGCTTAGCGGTAGGGGAGTACTATGGCTACACCTTC. Residues: CASSLAVGEYYGYTF.

This chain links TRBV11-3 with TRBJ2-3; D is uncertain. CDR3 length equals 13 residues. V was clipped by 1 base and J by 2 bases, with 4 bases between them. The germline V gene has CDR1 SGHNT and CDR2 YENEEA. In DNA form, the CDR3 reads TGTGCCAGCAGCTTAGGACTCACAGATACGCAGTATTTT. This sequence encodes CASSLGLTDTQYF.

V and J are TRBV9 and TRBJ2-3; perhaps TRBD1 as D (6 bases). V was trimmed by 3 bases and J by 6 bases, leaving 14 bases between them. The CDR3 has 14 residues. CDR1 and CDR2 (germline): SGDLS, YYNGEE. CDR3 amino acids: CASSDGQLMDTQYF. CDR3 in DNA: TGTGCCAGCAGCGACGGACAGCTTATGGATACGCAGTATTTT.